The clone carrying this T cell receptor beta chain was counted a single time. The method was immunoSEQ multiplex PCR; TCRdb's version includes in-frame clones alone and lacks a portion of them. Of fewer than 350,000 clones listed, 85% are singletons. These data are taken from a study of blood T cell repertoires in COVID-19. What was sequenced was PBMCs or T cells enriched from blood (not recorded which). The source is a woman aged 50 to 60 who had recovered from COVID-19.

CDR3 residues: CASSLGAGNEQFF. The DNA of the CDR3 is TGTGCCAGCAGCTTGGGGGCCGGCAATGAGCAGTTCTTC. The gene calls are TRBV5-6 and TRBJ2-1; D is unresolved. V was pared by 0 bases and J by 6 bases, with 7 bases between. Per the germline V gene, CDR1 is SGHDT and CDR2 is YYEEEE. This CDR3 has 13 amino acids.